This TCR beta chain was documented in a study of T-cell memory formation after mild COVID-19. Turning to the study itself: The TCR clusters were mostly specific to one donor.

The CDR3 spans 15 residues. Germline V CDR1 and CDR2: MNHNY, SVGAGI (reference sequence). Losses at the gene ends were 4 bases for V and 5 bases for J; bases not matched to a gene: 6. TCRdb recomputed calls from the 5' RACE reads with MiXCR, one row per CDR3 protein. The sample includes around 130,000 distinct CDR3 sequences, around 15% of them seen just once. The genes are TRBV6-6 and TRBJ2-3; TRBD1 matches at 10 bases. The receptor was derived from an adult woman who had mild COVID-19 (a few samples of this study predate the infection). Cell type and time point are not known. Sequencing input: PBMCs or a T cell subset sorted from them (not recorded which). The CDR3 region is CASSWDRGQGDTQYF. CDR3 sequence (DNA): TGTGCCAGCAGTTGGGACAGGGGCCAGGGAGATACGCAGTATTTT.